This T cell receptor (beta chain) was documented in a study of cytomegalovirus exposure and HLA in healthy donors. Study observations and caveats: It was likely that a cluster of highly shared sequence variants was a sequencing artifact.

PCR amplification relied on 60 Vbeta primers (plus 13 Jbeta primers). Clones were sequenced by immunoSEQ multiplex PCR, and TCRdb holds only the in-frame ones, with some missing. The table shows fewer than 150,000 clones, with approximately 80% occurring only once. On this clone: Its antigen is not known.

The CDR3 is made up of 15 amino acids. Germline loops: CDR1 SGHAT, CDR2 FQNNGV. V was cut by 1 base and J by 4 bases, with 11 bases left in between. Source material: PBMCs. This TCR came from a man in his forties in good health and CMV-seropositive. V usage is TRBV11-2 and J usage is TRBJ1-5; D not resolved. CDR3 sequence reads: CASSLGTDYNQPQHF. The DNA of the CDR3 is TGTGCCAGCAGCTTAGGTACAGACTATAATCAGCCCCAGCATTTT.